This T cell receptor (beta chain) originates from a study of control samples from healthy donors and cancer patients. Germline V CDR1 and CDR2: MNHEY, SMNVEV (reference sequence). Trimming took 0 bases from V and 1 from J, leaving 12 bases between them. The CDR3 contains 16 residues. Assay used: immunoSEQ multiplex PCR; TCRdb lists only in-frame clones, some missing. The sample consists of 20,000 to 30,000 clones, 65% to 90% of them appearing once. The sample taken for sequencing was PBMCs. This sequence originates from a woman aged 60-75 years with head and neck cancer. The chain is built from TRBV27 and TRBJ1-1; no reliable D call. CDR3 amino acids: CASSLSTSYRNTEAFF. Written as DNA, the CDR3 is TGTGCCAGCAGTTTATCGACATCCTACAGGAACACTGAAGCTTTCTTT.